This is a list of T cell receptor beta chains from one sample in a study of T cell repertoires in cytomegalovirus infection. Their antigen targets remain unknown. One entry per CDR3 protein, called by TCRdb with MiXCR from the reads. The table shows more than 250,000 distinct CDR3 sequences, with 25% occurring only once. Sample: cultured PBMCs, taken from culture after CMV antigen stimulation. The receptors come from a human donor in good health (CMV status not recorded). Some clones in this sample may be carry-over from other donors' samples. Each CDR3 is given with its conserved first and last residue. The D gene is left open where the match is weak. Rows give clone size only sometimes, using once, few, many, or a class for an expanded clone.

j_gene: TRBJ2-5
v_gene: TRBV29-1
d_gene: NA
abundance: NA
CDR3nt: TGCAGCGTGTACAGGTCGGAGACCCAGTACTTC
CDR3aa: CSVYRSETQYF

j_gene: TRBJ2-3
v_gene: TRBV12-3/TRBV12-4
d_gene: NA
abundance: few
CDR3nt: TGTGCCAGCAGTTTAGCTTCGGCCTTCACAGATACGCAGTATTTT
CDR3aa: CASSLASAFTDTQYF

j_gene: TRBJ2-2
v_gene: TRBV10-2
d_gene: TRBD2
abundance: few
CDR3nt: TGCGCCAGCAGTGCTCTAGCGGGAGGGGTAACCGGGGAGCTGTTTTTT
CDR3aa: CASSALAGGVTGELFF

j_gene: TRBJ1-4
v_gene: TRBV2
d_gene: TRBD1
abundance: NA
CDR3nt: TGTGCCAGCAGTGTCGACAGGGTCCCTGGGGGACTGTTTTTT
CDR3aa: CASSVDRVPGGLFF

j_gene: TRBJ2-3
v_gene: TRBV7-4
d_gene: NA
abundance: NA
CDR3nt: TGTGCCAGCGACCGGAGGTCAGGATCCACAGATACGCAGTATTTT
CDR3aa: CASDRRSGSTDTQYF

j_gene: TRBJ1-5
v_gene: TRBV30
d_gene: NA
abundance: NA
CDR3nt: TGTGCCTGGGGAACAGGGAGCTATCAGCCCCAGCATTTT
CDR3aa: CAWGTGSYQPQHF

j_gene: TRBJ1-2
v_gene: TRBV6-5
d_gene: TRBD1
abundance: few
CDR3nt: TGTGCCAGCAGTTACCTGACAGGGAGGGGCTCAGCTAACTATGGCTACACCTTC
CDR3aa: CASSYLTGRGSANYGYTF

j_gene: TRBJ2-2
v_gene: TRBV19
d_gene: NA
abundance: NA
CDR3nt: TGTGCCGCTCAGGACCAGTACACCGGGGAGCTGTTTTTT
CDR3aa: CAAQDQYTGELFF

j_gene: TRBJ2-5
v_gene: TRBV4-2
d_gene: TRBD1
abundance: NA
CDR3nt: TGTGCCAGCAGCCAGAGACAGGGGGAGGAGACCCAGTACTTC
CDR3aa: CASSQRQGEETQYF

j_gene: TRBJ2-1
v_gene: TRBV19
d_gene: NA
abundance: NA
CDR3nt: TGTGCCAGTAGTATGGCCCCGGGACGGGGTTCTTACAATGAGCAGTTCTTC
CDR3aa: CASSMAPGRGSYNEQFF

j_gene: TRBJ2-1
v_gene: TRBV6-1
d_gene: TRBD1
abundance: NA
CDR3nt: TGTGCCAGCAGTTATAGAGGGACAGGGGAAGAGCAGTTCTTC
CDR3aa: CASSYRGTGEEQFF